The clone carrying this T cell receptor (beta chain) is a singleton in its sample. The sample belongs to a study of blood T cell repertoires in COVID-19. This CDR3 has 18 amino acids. In germline, CDR1 is SGHNT, CDR2 YYREEE (reference sequence). V lost 4 bases, J lost 4 bases, and 8 bases stayed unmatched. Sequencing used immunoSEQ multiplex PCR; TCRdb keeps in-frame clones, though not all of them. The table has roughly 570,000 clones, 70% to 90% seen once. The gene calls are TRBV5-4 and TRBJ2-1; 16 positions match TRBD2. The TCR sequence derives from a woman between 50 and 59 years old with COVID-19, enrolled during active disease. Sample: peripheral blood. This CDR3 reads CASSPRGTSGGGYNEQFF. CDR3 bases: TGTGCCAGCAGCCCACGAGGGACTAGCGGGGGGGGTTACAATGAGCAGTTCTTC.